This T cell receptor beta chain was identified in a study of blood T cell repertoires in COVID-19. Study-wide context: Material from acute and convalescent COVID-19 was sourced from the United States, Italy and Spain.

Trimming stripped 0 bases from V and 6 bases from J, with 14 bases between. The CDR3 runs 15 residues. Germline CDR1 and CDR2: MNHEY and SMNVEV (reference sequence). Per the original data handling: Reference gene primer amplification yielded estimated nucleated cell counts. The assay was immunoSEQ multiplex PCR, and TCRdb's table has in-frame clones only and misses some. The V and J calls and the clone size are those of that table, but D and trimming were determined from the DNA. This table has roughly 280,000 clones, roughly nine tenths appearing once. Cohorts were determined from participant-reported clinical history. Two negative PCRs, clearance, or symptom resolution had been documented for recovered Cohort 3 donors.

Sequencing used PBMCs or T cells enriched from blood (not recorded which). The TCR originated in a woman aged 50 to 65 who had recovered from COVID-19. The chain couples TRBV27 to TRBJ1-1, with D possibly TRBD1 on 5 matching bases. This CDR3 is CASSLSGRARPEAFF. In DNA form, the CDR3 reads TGTGCCAGCAGTTTATCGGGCAGGGCTCGCCCTGAAGCTTTCTTT.